The next 8 T cell receptor beta chains were all read from a single sample in a study of blood T cell repertoires in COVID-19. Sequencing used immunoSEQ multiplex PCR; TCRdb keeps in-frame clones, though not all of them. The data show around 210,000 clones, roughly 85% seen once. The sample comprised peripheral blood. The receptors originated from a man aged 45-65 years with COVID-19, enrolled during active disease.

This clone was found a few times. The CDR3 reads CASSPRGWGLGPQHF. CDR3 DNA sequence: TGTGCCAGCTCACCAAGGGGGTGGGGTCTGGGTCCCCAGCATTTT. The chain employs TRBV18 and TRBJ1-5; D is perhaps TRBD1 (6 bases). The V gene's germline CDR1 is KGHSH and CDR2 LQKENI. The CDR3 loop spans 15 amino acids. With 2 bases removed from V and 10 bases from J, the gap between germline ends came to 18 bases.

The V call is TRBV15, the J call TRBJ2-1; the D gene is possibly TRBD1 (6 bases). V shed 0 bases and J shed 4 bases, with 10 bases lying between them. The CDR3 totals 15 residues. Per the germline V gene, CDR1 is LNHNV and CDR2 is YYDKDF (reference sequence). The chain's CDR3 is CATSRDPGQYNEQFF. CDR3 sequence (DNA): TGTGCCACCAGCAGAGACCCCGGACAGTACAATGAGCAGTTCTTC.

V is TRBV5-1 and J is TRBJ2-5; D is perhaps TRBD1 (6 bases). V was pared by 4 bases and J by 5 bases, with 6 bases between. This CDR3 region has 11 residues. Per germline, CDR1 SGHRS and CDR2 YFSETQ. CDR3 coding DNA: TGCGCCAGCAGCACAGGGGAGACCCAGTACTTC. The encoded protein is CASSTGETQYF.

The genes are TRBV11-3 and TRBJ2-5; weak D call: TRBD2 (6 bases). The CDR3 has 11 amino acids. Germline V gene sequence: CDR1 SGHNT, CDR2 YENEEA. V lost 5 bases and J lost 14, with 15 bases in between. The CDR3 DNA sequence: TGTGCCAGCAGCCTGAGGAGCGGGCATTACTTC. Translation gives CASSLRSGHYF. Full variable domain (outside the CDR3, taken from reference TRBV11-3 and TRBJ2-5): EAGVVQSPRYKIIEKKQPVAFWCNPISGHNTLYWYLQNLGQGPELLIRYENEEAVDDSQLPKDRFSAERLKGVDSTLKIQPAELGDSAVYLCASSLRSGHYFGPGTRLLVL.

V usage is TRBV2 and J usage is TRBJ1-5; 11 positions match TRBD1. Germline trimming cut 9 bases from V and 3 bases from J; bases unmatched to any gene: 7. Germline V gene data show CDR1 as SNHLY and CDR2 as FYNNEI. The CDR3 loop spans 15 amino acids. CDR3 DNA sequence: TGTGCCAGTCATCCGGGACAGGGGGTCAATCAGCCCCAGCATTTT. Its translation is CASHPGQGVNQPQHF.

J is TRBJ2-2 and V is TRBV11-3; 10 bases align to TRBD1. The CDR3 consists of 15 residues. Germline values: CDR1 SGHNT, CDR2 YENEEA. V dropped 3 bases and J dropped 5; count of bases not matched to a gene: 3. The CDR3 DNA reads as TGTGCCAGCAGCTTCGACAGGGGGCATACCGGGGAGCTGTTTTTT. Translating gives CASSFDRGHTGELFF.

The chain couples TRBV5-1 to TRBJ2-7; unclear D gene. The CDR3 contains 12 residues. Germline V gene lookup returns CDR1 SGHRS and CDR2 YFSETQ. Between the trimmed V and J ends, which lost 0 bases and 3 bases, there was a span of 4 bases. The CDR3 region is CASSLVGYEQYF. The DNA for the CDR3 is TGCGCCAGCAGCTTGGTCGGCTACGAGCAGTACTTC.

The V call is TRBV4-1, the J call TRBJ1-2; 9 bases are shared with TRBD1. Unmatched junction bases numbered 4, after V lost 5 bases and J lost 6 bases. Germline V gives CDR1 MGHRA, CDR2 YSYEKL. This CDR3 is 13 amino acids long. Here the CDR3 reads CASSFRTGDGYTF. CDR3 nucleotides: TGCGCCAGCAGCTTCCGGACAGGGGATGGCTACACCTTC.